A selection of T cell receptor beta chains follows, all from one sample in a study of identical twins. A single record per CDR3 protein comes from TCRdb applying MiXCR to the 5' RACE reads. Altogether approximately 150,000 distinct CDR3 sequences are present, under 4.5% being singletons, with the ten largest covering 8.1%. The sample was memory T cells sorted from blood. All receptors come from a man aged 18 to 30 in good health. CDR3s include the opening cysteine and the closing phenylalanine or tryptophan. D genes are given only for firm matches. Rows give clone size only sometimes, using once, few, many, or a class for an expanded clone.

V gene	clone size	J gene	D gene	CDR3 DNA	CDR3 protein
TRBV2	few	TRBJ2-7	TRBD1	TGTGCCAGCTGGACAGGTGAAACCTACGAGCAGTACTTC	CASWTGETYEQYF
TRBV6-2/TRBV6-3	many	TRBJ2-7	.	TGTGCCAGCAGCCGCGACATTGCCTACGAGCAGTACTTC	CASSRDIAYEQYF
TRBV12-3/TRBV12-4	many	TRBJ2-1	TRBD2	TGTGCCAGCAGTACAAGCGGGAGGCCGTTCTTC	CASSTSGRPFF
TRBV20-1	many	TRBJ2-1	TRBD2	TGCAGTGCTACTACGTCCGCGGGAGGGTTGAATGAGCAGTTCTTC	CSATTSAGGLNEQFF
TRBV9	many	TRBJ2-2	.	TGTGCCAGCAGCGGCTCCACCGGGGAGCTGTTTTTT	CASSGSTGELFF
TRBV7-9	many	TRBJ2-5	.	TGTGCCAGCAGCACACCCCTCGGGCAGGACGACCGGGAGACCCAGTACTTC	CASSTPLGQDDRETQYF
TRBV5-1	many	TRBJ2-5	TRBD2	TGCGCCAGCAGCTCCGGTCTAGCGGCCAAAGAGACCCAGTACTTC	CASSSGLAAKETQYF
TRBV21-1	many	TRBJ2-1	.	TGTGCCAGCAGCAAAGAGCAGGGGGCGCTAGCGGGATCCTACAATGAGCAGTTCTTC	CASSKEQGALAGSYNEQFF
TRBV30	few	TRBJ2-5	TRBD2	TGTGCCTGGAGTGTACAAATTGGCGGGAGAAGAGGGGAGACCCAGTACTTC	CAWSVQIGGRRGETQYF
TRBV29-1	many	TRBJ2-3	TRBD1	TGCAGCGTGTGGACAGGGCCAGATACGCAGTATTTT	CSVWTGPDTQYF
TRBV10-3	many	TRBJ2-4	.	TGTGCCATCAGCCCCGGACTCGCCATACCTGTACTAGCCAAAAACATTCAGTACTTC	CAISPGLAIPVLAKNIQYF
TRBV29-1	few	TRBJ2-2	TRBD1	TGCAGCGTTGGACAGGGGATGGACACCGGGGAGCTGTTTTTT	CSVGQGMDTGELFF
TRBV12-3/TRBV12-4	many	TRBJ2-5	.	TGTGCCAGCAGTCGTATAACCAACCAAGAGACCCAGTACTTC	CASSRITNQETQYF
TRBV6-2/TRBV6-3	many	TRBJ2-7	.	TGTGCCAGCACCAAAACTCCGCCAGGGCAGTACTTC	CASTKTPPGQYF
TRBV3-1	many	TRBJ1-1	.	TGTGCCAGCAGAACGGGAGGAGAAGCTTTCTTT	CASRTGGEAFF
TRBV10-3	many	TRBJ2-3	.	TGTGCCATCAGTGGGTGGAATGGACACCTTAGCACAGATACGCAGTATTTT	CAISGWNGHLSTDTQYF
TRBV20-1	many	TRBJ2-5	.	TGCAGTGCTAGAGATCTCATGGTGGCCGAGACCCAGTACTTC	CSARDLMVAETQYF
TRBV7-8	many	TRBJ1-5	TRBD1	TGTGCCAGCGCCACAGGGGAAGGGCAGCCCCAGCATTTT	CASATGEGQPQHF
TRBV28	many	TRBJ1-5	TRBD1	TGTGCCAGCAGTCCGGGACAGGGGGTCTATAGCAATCAGCCCCAGCATTTT	CASSPGQGVYSNQPQHF
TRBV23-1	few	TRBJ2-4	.	TGCGCCAGCGGCCCCAGGGAATTATCACTAGCCAAAAACATTCAGTACTTC	CASGPRELSLAKNIQYF
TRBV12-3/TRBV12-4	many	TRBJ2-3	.	TGTGCCAGCAGTTTATTGGGCCGGATGAGCACAGATACGCAGTATTTT	CASSLLGRMSTDTQYF
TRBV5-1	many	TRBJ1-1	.	TGCGCCACGAGGGCGACCGGATTTATGAACACTGAAGCTTTCTTT	CATRATGFMNTEAFF
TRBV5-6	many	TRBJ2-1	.	TGTGCCAGCAGCTTTTCTCGTAGCGAGCAGTTCTTC	CASSFSRSEQFF
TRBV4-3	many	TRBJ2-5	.	TGCGCCAGCAGCCGGAGGTTTGGGTGGGGGCAGGAGACCCAGTACTTC	CASSRRFGWGQETQYF
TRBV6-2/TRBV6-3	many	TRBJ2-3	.	TGTGCCAGCAGTCCACCTAACACAGATACGCAGTATTTT	CASSPPNTDTQYF
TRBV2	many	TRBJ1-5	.	TGTGCCAGCAGTGAATGGGGCAATCAGCCCCAGCATTTT	CASSEWGNQPQHF
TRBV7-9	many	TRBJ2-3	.	TGTGCCAGCAGTCAGGGTTCTTCGGCAGATACGCAGTATTTT	CASSQGSSADTQYF
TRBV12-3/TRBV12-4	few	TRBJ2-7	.	TGTGCCAGTAGTTTCGCAGCTACCTACGAGCAGTACTTC	CASSFAATYEQYF
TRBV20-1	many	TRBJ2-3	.	TGCAGTGCTCTCCGGGACATCAGCACAGATACGCAGTATTTT	CSALRDISTDTQYF
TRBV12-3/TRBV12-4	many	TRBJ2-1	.	TGTGCCAGCAGTTTATCGCTACAGTTGAATGAGCAGTTCTTC	CASSLSLQLNEQFF
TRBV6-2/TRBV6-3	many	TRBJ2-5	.	TGTGCCAGCAGACCTTGGAGGGTCCAAGAGACCCAGTACTTC	CASRPWRVQETQYF
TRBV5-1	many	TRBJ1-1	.	TGCGCCAGCAGCTTGGGTAGGGGTTCTGAAGCTTTCTTT	CASSLGRGSEAFF
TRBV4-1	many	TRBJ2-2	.	TGCGCCAGCGGAGAAACCGGGGAGCTGTTTTTT	CASGETGELFF
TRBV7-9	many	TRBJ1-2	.	TGTGCCAGCAGCATAACCGGAGGGGACTATGGCTACACCTTC	CASSITGGDYGYTF
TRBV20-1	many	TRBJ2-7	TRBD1	TGCAGTGCTACACACCTACAGGGGGCCTCTGACGAGCAGTACTTC	CSATHLQGASDEQYF
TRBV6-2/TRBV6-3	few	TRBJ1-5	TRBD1	TGTGCCAGCAGTTACAGGACAGGCGTTGATAGCAATCAGCCCCAGCATTTT	CASSYRTGVDSNQPQHF
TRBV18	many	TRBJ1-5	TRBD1	TGTGCCAGCTCACCAGGACAGGGGGCCGGGCAGCCCCAGCATTTT	CASSPGQGAGQPQHF
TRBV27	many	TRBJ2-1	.	TGTGCCAGCAGTTTCAGAATAACAGACAGCTCCTACAATGAGCAGTTCTTC	CASSFRITDSSYNEQFF
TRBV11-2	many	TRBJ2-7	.	TGTGCCAGCAGCTTAGTAATAAGCTCCTACGAGCAGTACTTC	CASSLVISSYEQYF
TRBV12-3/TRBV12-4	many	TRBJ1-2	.	TGTGCCAGCAGTTTATACAGGGACTATGGCTACACCTTC	CASSLYRDYGYTF
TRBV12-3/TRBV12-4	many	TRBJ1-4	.	TGTGCCAGCAGTTTGTCTGCAACTAATGAAAAACTGTTTTTT	CASSLSATNEKLFF
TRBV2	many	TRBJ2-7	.	TGTGCCAGCCGTCGAAGCTCCTACGAGCAGTACTTC	CASRRSSYEQYF
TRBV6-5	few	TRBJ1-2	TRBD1	TGTGCCAGCAGTTACACCCTCGGGACAGGCTATGGCTACACCTTC	CASSYTLGTGYGYTF
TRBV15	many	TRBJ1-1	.	TGTGCCACCAGCAGGGACTTTGGGAACACTGAAGCTTTCTTT	CATSRDFGNTEAFF
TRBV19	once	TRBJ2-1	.	TGTGCCAGTAGTATGGGGCATGAGCAGTTCTTC	CASSMGHEQFF
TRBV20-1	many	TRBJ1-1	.	TGCAGTGTTACGATACGCTCTTTGAACACTGAAGCTTTCTTT	CSVTIRSLNTEAFF
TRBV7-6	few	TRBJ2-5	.	TGTGCCAGCAGGGCGGGTGTTAGGGAAGGACAAGAGACCCAGTACTTC	CASRAGVREGQETQYF
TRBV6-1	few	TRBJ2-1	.	TGTGCCAGCATCACCCTAGCCGGCTCGCGGGAGCAGTTCTTC	CASITLAGSREQFF
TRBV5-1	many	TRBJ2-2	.	TGCGCCAGCAGCGGGCGGAATCTACAAAGGGGGAACACCGGGGAGCTGTTTTTT	CASSGRNLQRGNTGELFF
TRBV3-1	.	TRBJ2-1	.	TGTGCCAGCAGCCAAGGTCTTGGCGGTGAGCAGTTCTTC	CASSQGLGGEQFF
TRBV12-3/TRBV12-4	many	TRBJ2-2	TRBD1	TGTGCCAGCAGTTTTGGGACAGGGGGTTCCCCCGGGGAGCTGTTTTTT	CASSFGTGGSPGELFF